These 26 T cell receptor beta chains came from one sample sequenced in a study of blood T cell repertoires in COVID-19. Assay used: immunoSEQ multiplex PCR; TCRdb lists only in-frame clones, some missing. The table has over 350,000 clones, roughly 85% seen once. Sequencing was performed on PBMCs or T cells enriched from blood (not recorded which). These receptors were collected from a woman younger than 35 with acute COVID-19.

J is TRBJ2-7 and V is TRBV5-1, with TRBD2 matching over 9 bases. V dropped 1 base and J dropped 6; count of bases not matched to a gene: 5. In germline, CDR1 is SGHRS, CDR2 YFSETQ. CDR3 length equals 14 residues. CDR3 amino acids: CASSLRIAGVEQYF. Written as DNA, the CDR3 is TGCGCCAGCAGCTTGAGAATAGCGGGAGTCGAGCAGTACTTC.

The V and J genes are TRBV12-3 or TRBV12-4 and TRBJ2-7; possible D gene TRBD1, 7 bases. The CDR3 spans 13 residues. Trimming removed 3 bases from V and 3 bases from J, with 9 bases in between. CDR3 bases: TGTGCCAGCAGTTTTCAGGGGGGCTACGAGCAGTACTTC. Translating gives CASSFQGGYEQYF.

The chain employs TRBV7-9 and TRBJ1-2, with a tentative D call TRBD1 (5 bases). Germline CDR1 reads SEHNR; CDR2 reads FQNEAQ (reference sequence). V lost 6 bases and J lost 5, with 10 bases in between. The CDR3 length is 12 residues. For the CDR3, the DNA is TGTGCCAGCAGTTCGGACACTTATGGCTACACCTTC. Its translation is CASSSDTYGYTF.

The V call is TRBV4-3, the J call TRBJ2-1, with TRBD2 matching over 10 bases. Unmatched junction bases numbered 7, after V lost 4 bases and J lost 4 bases. This CDR3 comprises 16 residues. The V gene's germline CDR1 is LGHNA and CDR2 YSLEER. The DNA of the CDR3 is TGCGCCAGCAGCCTAGAGGGACTAGCGAATTACAATGAGCAGTTCTTC. Translated: CASSLEGLANYNEQFF.

The count of this clone is one. The rearrangement joins TRBV18 to TRBJ1-6; D gene unclear. The V end lost 3 bases, the J end lost 8 bases, and 8 bases lay between the germline ends. From germline, CDR1 is KGHSH and CDR2 LQKENI. The CDR3 covers 13 residues. The CDR3 sequence is CASSPPVDSPLHF. Written as DNA, the CDR3 is TGTGCCAGCTCACCTCCGGTAGATTCACCCCTCCACTTT.

The chain combines TRBV6-2 or TRBV6-3 with TRBJ2-1; D ambiguous. Looked up from germline, CDR1 is MNHEY and CDR2 is SVGEGT. This CDR3 has 12 residues. Trimming took 2 bases from V and 7 from J, leaving 6 bases between them. CDR3 amino acids: CASSYLRNEQFF. In nucleotides, the CDR3 is TGTGCCAGCAGTTACCTCAGAAATGAGCAGTTCTTC.

The chain links TRBV19 to TRBJ1-1; 8 bases map to TRBD1. The ends lost 5 bases at V and 4 bases at J; junction bases unmatched: 3. This CDR3 has 13 residues. CDR1 LNHDA and CDR2 SQIVND come from the germline V gene (reference sequence). CDR3 sequence reads: CASSPDRATEAFF. In DNA form, the CDR3 reads TGTGCCAGTAGTCCGGACAGGGCCACTGAAGCTTTCTTT. The whole variable domain, remainder taken from reference TRBV19 and TRBJ1-1, is DGGITQSPKYLFRKEGQNVTLSCEQNLNHDAMYWYRQDPGQGLRLIYYSQIVNDFQKGDIAEGYSVSREKKESFPLTVTSAQKNPTAFYLCASSPDRATEAFFGQGTRLTVV.

The chain joins TRBV5-1 to TRBJ2-3; 8 bases are shared with TRBD1. Trimming cost V 0 bases and J 5 bases; bases outside gene matches: 5. Per germline, CDR1 SGHRS and CDR2 YFSETQ. The CDR3 consists of 15 residues. This CDR3 is CASSLAGGDEDTQYF. DNA of the CDR3: TGCGCCAGCAGCTTGGCAGGGGGCGATGAAGATACGCAGTATTTT.

This chain links TRBV28 with TRBJ1-2, with 7 bases aligning to TRBD1. The CDR3 runs 14 residues. J lost 7 bases, V lost 8 bases, and 13 bases had no gene match. Germline CDR1 reads MDHEN; CDR2 reads SYDVKM. CDR3 in amino acids: CASLDREGGSGYTF. The CDR3 DNA is TGTGCCAGCCTAGACAGGGAAGGGGGCAGTGGCTACACCTTC.

The gene calls are TRBV27 and TRBJ2-7, with a possible D match to TRBD1 (6 bases). The germline CDR1 and CDR2 sequences are MNHEY and SMNVEV (reference sequence). V lost 9 bases and J 6 bases, leaving 15 bases between the germline ends. The CDR3 runs to 12 residues. CDR3 sequence reads: CASYSTGREQYF. The CDR3 coding sequence is TGTGCCAGTTATAGTACAGGGCGCGAGCAGTACTTC.

The genes are TRBV3-1 (or the pseudogene TRBV3-2) and TRBJ1-4, with 9 bases fitting TRBD1. This CDR3 spans 18 amino acids. With V trimmed by 1 base and J by 7 bases, 13 bases remained unmatched. Per the germline V gene, CDR1 is LGHDT and CDR2 is YNNKEL (reference sequence). DNA of the CDR3: TGTGCCAGCAGCCAAGCGAGTCTTACCGGGACAGGGACTGAAAAACTGTTTTTT. This encodes CASSQASLTGTGTEKLFF.

This clone was recorded a few times. The rearrangement uses TRBV5-1 and TRBJ2-5; D might be TRBD2 (6 bases). Germline V lookup: CDR1 SGHRS, CDR2 YFSETQ. Trimming removed 2 bases from V and 5 bases from J, with 13 bases in between. The CDR3 has 14 amino acids. CDR3 region: CASSLNSGVETQYF. CDR3 DNA: TGCGCCAGCAGCTTAAATTCGGGGGTGGAGACCCAGTACTTC.

V and J are TRBV27 and TRBJ1-1, with D perhaps matching TRBD1 (5 bases). Looked up from germline, CDR1 is MNHEY and CDR2 is SMNVEV (reference sequence). The CDR3 length is 12 residues. V was clipped by 9 bases and J by 1 base, with 9 bases between them. CDR3 loop: CARHGQNTEAFF. The CDR3 DNA sequence: TGTGCCAGGCACGGACAGAACACTGAAGCTTTCTTT.

The chain carries TRBV7-9 and TRBJ1-2, with D possibly being TRBD1 (6 bases). Deletions cut 5 bases from V and 0 bases from J, with 10 bases between. The CDR3 consists of 14 residues. Germline CDR1 SEHNR, CDR2 FQNEAQ (reference sequence). This chain's CDR3 is CASSIGTPNYGYTF. In DNA form, the CDR3 reads TGTGCCAGCAGCATCGGGACACCTAACTATGGCTACACCTTC.

The rearrangement joins TRBV6-2 or TRBV6-3 to TRBJ1-1; 7 bases line up with TRBD1. The CDR3 is 15 residues long. CDR1 is MNHEY and CDR2 is SVGEGT in the germline V gene. V lost 4 bases to trimming and J lost 1 base; unmatched junction nucleotides: 6. CDR3 nucleotide sequence: TGTGCCAGCAGTTCCACAGGGGCAGGGAACACTGAAGCTTTCTTT. This codes for CASSSTGAGNTEAFF.

The genes are TRBV12-5 and TRBJ1-5; 10 nucleotides match TRBD1. The CDR3 runs 15 residues. The germline V gene encodes CDR1 LGHNT and CDR2 FRNRAP. With V trimmed by 2 bases and J by 9 bases, 7 bases remained unmatched. This CDR3 is CASGLMGQGIRPQHF. The DNA for the CDR3 is TGTGCTAGTGGTTTGATGGGACAGGGGATACGGCCCCAGCATTTT.

This clone is labeled as medium-sized. V is TRBV6-5 and J is TRBJ1-5, with D perhaps TRBD1 (6 bases). CDR3 length: 15 residues. Germline assignment: CDR1 MNHEY and CDR2 SVGAGI. Trimming stripped 2 bases from V and 0 bases from J, with 8 bases between. The CDR3 DNA reads as TGTGCCAGCAGTTACCGACAGGATAGCAATCAGCCCCAGCATTTT. It is translated as CASSYRQDSNQPQHF.

V is TRBV27 and J is TRBJ1-1; unclear D gene. This CDR3 is built from 12 residues. Germline V lookup: CDR1 MNHEY, CDR2 SMNVEV (reference sequence). Trimming took off 6 bases at V and 6 bases at J, with 11 bases between the two ends. The chain's CDR3 is CASSLTTPEAFF. CDR3 in DNA: TGTGCCAGCAGCCTTACAACCCCTGAAGCTTTCTTT.

The J gene is TRBJ1-2, the V gene TRBV27, with 7 bases fitting TRBD1. The V segment lost 5 bases and the J segment 6 bases; nucleotides outside the gene matches: 15. The CDR3 sequence is 16 residues long. Germline CDR1 and CDR2: MNHEY and SMNVEV (reference sequence). The CDR3 bases are TGTGCCAGCAGTGCGACCACCAACAGGGGAGCCCATGGCTACACCTTC. It codes for CASSATTNRGAHGYTF.

V and J are TRBV25-1 and TRBJ1-5; TRBD1 aligns across 9 bases. Trimming removed 3 bases from V and 7 bases from J; junction bases left unmatched: 10. The CDR3 totals 16 residues. Germline CDR1 is MGHDK and CDR2 is SYGVNS. The CDR3, as DNA: TGTGCCAGCAGTGAGTCGGACAGGGGCGGTGGGCAGCCCCAGCATTTT. Amino acids: CASSESDRGGGQPQHF.

The chain recombines TRBV20-1 with TRBJ2-3, with 12 positions matching TRBD2. V lost 3 bases and J lost 2; bases outside the gene matches: 9. Germline lookup yields CDR1 DFQATT and CDR2 SNEGSKA (reference sequence). This CDR3 comprises 17 residues. The CDR3 sequence is CSASALAGGPLTDTQYF. DNA of the CDR3: TGCAGTGCTAGTGCACTAGCGGGAGGCCCCCTCACAGATACGCAGTATTTT.

V is TRBV10-2 and J is TRBJ2-3, with D possibly TRBD2 on 6 matching bases. The germline gives CDR1 WSHSY, CDR2 SAAADI. V was pared by 2 bases and J by 0 bases, with 9 bases between. The CDR3 contains 15 residues. The CDR3 DNA reads as TGCGCCAGCAGTGAGAAGGGGACTAGCACAGATACGCAGTATTTT. Its translation is CASSEKGTSTDTQYF.

This sequence joins TRBV4-1 and TRBJ1-2, with D unresolved. The CDR3 runs 14 residues. Per the germline V gene, CDR1 is MGHRA and CDR2 is YSYEKL. Trimming cost V 4 bases and J 1 base, with 10 bases left between them. CDR3 coding DNA: TGCGCCAGCAGCCCCCAGGCGCTTAACTATGGCTACACCTTC. This gives the protein CASSPQALNYGYTF.

Many counts were recorded for this clone. The V call is TRBV10-2, the J call TRBJ2-2; 8 bases are shared with TRBD2. There are 16 residues in the CDR3. Germline V CDR1 and CDR2: WSHSY, SAAADI. With 6 bases clipped from V and 5 bases from J, the junction kept 11 bases outside the gene matches. CDR3 sequence: CASRTFGRGVTGELFF. As DNA, the CDR3 is TGCGCCAGCAGGACCTTTGGGCGGGGGGTTACCGGGGAGCTGTTTTTT.

The V and J genes are TRBV18 and TRBJ2-1, with TRBD2 matching over 10 bases. The length of the CDR3 is 16 residues. The junction had 4 bases not matched to a gene; V was cut back by 0 bases and J by 5 bases. Germline V gives CDR1 KGHSH, CDR2 LQKENI. The CDR3 sequence is CASSPPFGLADNEQFF. CDR3 DNA sequence: TGTGCCAGCTCACCACCCTTTGGACTAGCGGACAATGAGCAGTTCTTC.

A few counts support this clone. This rearrangement joins TRBV29-1 to TRBJ2-7; a possible D gene is TRBD2 (6 bases). The CDR3 spans 15 residues. V was cut by 5 bases and J by 0 bases, with 17 bases left in between. Per the germline V gene, CDR1 is SQVTM and CDR2 is ANQGSEA. CDR3 coding DNA: TGCAGCGTTCAATTCCAGCGGGCTAGCTCCTACGAGCAGTACTTC. The encoded protein is CSVQFQRASSYEQYF.